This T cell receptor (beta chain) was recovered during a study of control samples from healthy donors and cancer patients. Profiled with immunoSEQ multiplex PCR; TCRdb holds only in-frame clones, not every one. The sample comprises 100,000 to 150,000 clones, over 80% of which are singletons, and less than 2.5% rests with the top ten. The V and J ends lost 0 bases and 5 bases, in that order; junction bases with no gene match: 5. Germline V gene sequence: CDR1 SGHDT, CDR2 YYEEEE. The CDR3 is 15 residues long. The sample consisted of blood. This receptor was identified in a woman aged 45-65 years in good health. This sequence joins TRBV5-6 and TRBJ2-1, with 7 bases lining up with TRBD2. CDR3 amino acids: CASSLGGTMNNEQFF. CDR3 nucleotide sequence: TGTGCCAGCAGCTTGGGGGGGACTATGAACAATGAGCAGTTCTTC.